This T cell receptor beta chain was recorded in a study of cytomegalovirus exposure and HLA in healthy donors. Overall study results and limits: TCR association rates varied by HLA locus in a later analysis, with DRB1 highest and HLA-C lowest. Among TCR sequences, most were rare, though some public TCRs appeared in many donors. CMV serostatus stood as the only immune exposure information on hand. About 87% or about 30% of the time was how often most TCR beta V segments were productive, according to an earlier analysis.

This clone was picked up a small number of times. The antigen remains unidentified. The germline V gene encodes CDR1 SEHNR and CDR2 FQNEAQ (reference sequence). This CDR3 region has 12 residues. Deletions cut 5 bases from V and 7 bases from J, with 11 bases between. PCR was performed using 60 Vbeta and 13 Jbeta primers. Assay: immunoSEQ multiplex PCR; the TCRdb copy retains only in-frame clones and omits some. The sample records approximately 150,000 clones, 80% being singletons. Sequenced sample: PBMCs. The TCR was taken from a male donor in good health and CMV-seronegative. This rearrangement joins TRBV7-9 to TRBJ1-2; D call uncertain. CDR3 in DNA: TGTGCCAGCAGCCTCGTTGAGGCTGGCTACACCTTC. This sequence encodes CASSLVEAGYTF.